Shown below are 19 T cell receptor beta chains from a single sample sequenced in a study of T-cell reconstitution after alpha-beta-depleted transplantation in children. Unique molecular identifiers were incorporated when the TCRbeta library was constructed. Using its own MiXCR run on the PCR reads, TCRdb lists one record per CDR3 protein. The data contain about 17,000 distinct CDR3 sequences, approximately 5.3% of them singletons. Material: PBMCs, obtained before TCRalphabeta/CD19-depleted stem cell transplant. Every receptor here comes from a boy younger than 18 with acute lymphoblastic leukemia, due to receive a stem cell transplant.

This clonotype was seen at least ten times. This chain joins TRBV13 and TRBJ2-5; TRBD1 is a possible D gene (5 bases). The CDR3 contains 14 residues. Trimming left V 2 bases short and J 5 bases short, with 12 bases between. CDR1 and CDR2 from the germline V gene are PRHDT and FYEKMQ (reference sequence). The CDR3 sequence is CASSLFGQGETQYF. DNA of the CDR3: TGTGCCAGCAGCTTATTTGGCCAGGGCGAGACCCAGTACTTC.

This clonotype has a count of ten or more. The CDR3 region is CASSQGRNYGYTF. In DNA, the CDR3 is TGTGCCAGCTCACAGGGGCGAAACTATGGCTACACCTTC. This rearrangement joins TRBV18 to TRBJ1-2; a weak D match, TRBD1 (5 bases). V lost 4 bases to trimming and J lost 2 bases, with 8 bases between them. In germline, CDR1 is KGHSH, CDR2 LQKENI. This CDR3 is built from 13 residues.

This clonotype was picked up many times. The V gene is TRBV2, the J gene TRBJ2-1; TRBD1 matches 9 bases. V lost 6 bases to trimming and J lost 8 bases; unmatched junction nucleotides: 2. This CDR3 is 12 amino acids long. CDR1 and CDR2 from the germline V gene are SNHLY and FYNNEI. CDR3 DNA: TGTGCCAGCAGGGGGACAGGGTATGAGCAGTTCTTC. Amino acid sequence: CASRGTGYEQFF. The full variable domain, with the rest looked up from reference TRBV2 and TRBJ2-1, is EPEVTQTPSHQVTQMGQEVILRCVPISNHLYFYWYRQILGQKVEFLVSFYNNEISEKSEIFDDQFSVERPDGSNFTLKIRSTKLEDSAMYFCASRGTGYEQFFGPGTRLTVL.

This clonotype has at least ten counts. In DNA form, the CDR3 reads TGTGCCAGCAGCCGGGACAGGGACGTCCAGCCCCAGCATTTT. It translates to CASSRDRDVQPQHF. The chain has TRBV2 and TRBJ1-5, with 9 positions matching TRBD1. The junction had 7 bases not matched to a gene; V was cut back by 6 bases and J by 7 bases. The length of the CDR3 is 14 residues. CDR1 is SNHLY and CDR2 is FYNNEI in the germline V gene.

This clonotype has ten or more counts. CDR3 loop: CASSFAAGGSDTQYF. As DNA, the CDR3 is TGTGCCAGCAGCTTTGCGGCGGGAGGGTCAGATACGCAGTATTTT. This chain connects TRBV7-2 to TRBJ2-3, with 9 bases identical to TRBD2. Trimming removed 3 bases from V and 4 bases from J; junction bases left unmatched: 5. The CDR3 is 15 residues long. Per germline, CDR1 SGHTA and CDR2 FQGNSA.

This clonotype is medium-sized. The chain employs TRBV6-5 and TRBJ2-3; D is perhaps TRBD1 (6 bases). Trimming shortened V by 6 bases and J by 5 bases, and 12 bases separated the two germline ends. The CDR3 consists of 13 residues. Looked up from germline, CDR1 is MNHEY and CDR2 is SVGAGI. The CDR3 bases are TGTGCCAGCAGGCGAGGGGGTGGAGATACGCAGTATTTT. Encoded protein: CASRRGGGDTQYF.

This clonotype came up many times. This chain's CDR3 is CASSHGPGGYF. Here the CDR3 DNA reads TGTGCCAGCAGCCACGGCCCCGGGGGGTACTTC. The chain uses TRBV11-2 and TRBJ2-7; D perhaps matches TRBD2 (6 bases). CDR3 length: 11 residues. The germline V gene has CDR1 SGHAT and CDR2 FQNNGV. V was cut by 5 bases and J by 12 bases, with 14 bases left in between.

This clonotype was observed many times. The CDR3 region has the DNA TGTGCCAGCAGCCGAATAACAGTCATCCCGAACACCGGGGAGCTGTTTTTT. Residues: CASSRITVIPNTGELFF. V gene TRBV4-2 combines with J gene TRBJ2-2, with D unclear. Trimming left V 4 bases short and J 0 bases short, with 15 bases between. The CDR3 runs 17 residues. CDR1 and CDR2 from the germline V gene are LGHNA and YNFKEQ.

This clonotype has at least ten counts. The DNA for the CDR3 is TGTGCCAGCGGCGAAGGGGGAAGAGTTGGGAAACTGTTTTTT. It encodes CASGEGGRVGKLFF. The rearrangement uses TRBV25-1 and TRBJ1-4; TRBD1 might be the D (6 bases). Trimming left V 8 bases short and J 11 bases short, with 21 bases between. The germline CDR1 and CDR2 sequences are MGHDK and SYGVNS. This CDR3 is built from 14 residues.

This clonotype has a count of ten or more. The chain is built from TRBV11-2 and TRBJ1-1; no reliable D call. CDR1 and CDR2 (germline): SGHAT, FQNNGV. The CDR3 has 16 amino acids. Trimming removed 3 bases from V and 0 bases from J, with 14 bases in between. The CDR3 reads CASSFPTRTVNTEAFF. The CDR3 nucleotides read TGTGCCAGCAGCTTTCCGACCCGGACCGTGAACACTGAAGCTTTCTTT. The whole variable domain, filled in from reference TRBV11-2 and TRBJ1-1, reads EAGVAQSPRYKIIEKRQSVAFWCNPISGHATLYWYQQILGQGPKLLIQFQNNGVVDDSQLPKDRFSAERLKGVDSTLKIQPAKLEDSAVYLCASSFPTRTVNTEAFFGQGTRLTVV.

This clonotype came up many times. The CDR3 region is CASSASGSVSTEQFF. CDR3 nucleotides: TGTGCCAGCAGCGCGAGCGGGAGTGTAAGTACTGAGCAGTTCTTC. The V gene is TRBV7-3, the J gene TRBJ2-1, with TRBD2 identical over 8 bases. This CDR3 has 15 residues. The V segment lost 5 bases and the J segment 9 bases; nucleotides outside the gene matches: 12. CDR1 is SGHTA and CDR2 is FQGTGA in the germline V gene. Full variable domain (missing parts from reference TRBV7-3 and TRBJ2-1): GAGVSQTPSNKVTEKGKYVELRCDPISGHTALYWYRQSLGQGPEFLIYFQGTGAADDSGLPNDRFFAVRPEGSVSTLKIQRTERGDSAVYLCASSASGSVSTEQFFGPGTRLTVL.

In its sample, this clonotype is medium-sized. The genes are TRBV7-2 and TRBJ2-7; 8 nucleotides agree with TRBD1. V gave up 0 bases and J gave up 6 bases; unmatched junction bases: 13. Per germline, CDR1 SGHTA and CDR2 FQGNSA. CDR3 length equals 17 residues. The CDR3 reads CASSLARSGQGGSEQYF. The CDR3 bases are TGTGCCAGCAGCTTAGCCCGGTCAGGACAGGGCGGTAGCGAGCAGTACTTC.

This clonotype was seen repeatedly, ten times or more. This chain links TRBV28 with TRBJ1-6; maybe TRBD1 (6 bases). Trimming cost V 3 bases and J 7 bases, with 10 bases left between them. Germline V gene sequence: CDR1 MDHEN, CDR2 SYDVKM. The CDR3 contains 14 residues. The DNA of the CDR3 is TGTGCCAGCAGTTTTAGGGGGGGGAATTCACCCCTCCACTTT. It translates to CASSFRGGNSPLHF. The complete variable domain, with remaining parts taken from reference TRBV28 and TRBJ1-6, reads DVKVTQSSRYLVKRTGEKVFLECVQDMDHENMFWYRQDPGLGLRLIYFSYDVKMKEKGDIPEGYSVSREKKERFSLILESASTNQTSMYLCASSFRGGNSPLHFGNGTRLTVT.

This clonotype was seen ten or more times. The CDR3 DNA sequence: TGCGCCAGCAGCCAGACTAGTTTTCGCGTCGAGCAGTACTTC. Translating gives CASSQTSFRVEQYF. V gene TRBV5-1 combines with J gene TRBJ2-7, with a weak D call TRBD2 (6 bases). Germline V lookup: CDR1 SGHRS, CDR2 YFSETQ. This CDR3 region has 14 residues. Deletions cut 4 bases from V and 6 bases from J, with 17 bases between.

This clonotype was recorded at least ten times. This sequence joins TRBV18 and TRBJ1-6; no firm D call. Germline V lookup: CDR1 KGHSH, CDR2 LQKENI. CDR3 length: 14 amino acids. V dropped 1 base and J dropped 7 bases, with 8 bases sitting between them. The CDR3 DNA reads TGTGCCAGCTCACCACAGGGTATGAATTCACCCCTCCACTTT. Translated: CASSPQGMNSPLHF. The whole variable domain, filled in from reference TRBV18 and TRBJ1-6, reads NAGVMQNPRHLVRRRGQEARLRCSPMKGHSHVYWYRQLPEEGLKFMVYLQKENIIDESGMPKERFSAEFPKEGPSILRIQQVVRGDSAAYFCASSPQGMNSPLHFGNGTRLTVT.

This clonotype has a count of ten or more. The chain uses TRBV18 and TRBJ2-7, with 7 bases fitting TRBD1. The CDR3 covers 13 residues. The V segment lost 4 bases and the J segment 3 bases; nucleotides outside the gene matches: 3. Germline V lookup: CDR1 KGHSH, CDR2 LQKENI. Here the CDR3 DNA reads TGTGCCAGCTCACGGGACAGCCACTACGAGCAGTACTTC. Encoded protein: CASSRDSHYEQYF.

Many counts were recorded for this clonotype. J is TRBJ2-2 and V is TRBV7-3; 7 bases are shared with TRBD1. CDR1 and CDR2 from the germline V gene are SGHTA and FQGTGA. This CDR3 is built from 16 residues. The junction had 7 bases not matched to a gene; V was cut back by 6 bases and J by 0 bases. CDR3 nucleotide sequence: TGTGCCAGCAGTCCCCAGGGACAGACGAACACCGGGGAGCTGTTTTTT. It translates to CASSPQGQTNTGELFF.

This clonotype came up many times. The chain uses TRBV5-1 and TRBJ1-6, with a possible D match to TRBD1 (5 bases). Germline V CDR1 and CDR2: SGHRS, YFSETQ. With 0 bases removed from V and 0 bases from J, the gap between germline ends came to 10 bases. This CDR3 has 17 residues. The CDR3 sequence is CASSLEGLSSYNSPLHF. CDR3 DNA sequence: TGCGCCAGCAGCTTGGAGGGGCTAAGCTCCTATAATTCACCCCTCCACTTT.

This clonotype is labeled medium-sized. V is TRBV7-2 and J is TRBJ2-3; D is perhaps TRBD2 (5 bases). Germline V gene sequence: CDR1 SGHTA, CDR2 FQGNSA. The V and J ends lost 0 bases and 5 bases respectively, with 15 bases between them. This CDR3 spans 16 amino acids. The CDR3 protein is CASSLAPWRVVDTQYF. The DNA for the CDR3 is TGTGCCAGCAGCTTAGCCCCCTGGCGGGTGGTAGATACGCAGTATTTT.